This T cell receptor (beta chain) was identified in a study of CD8 T cells in ankylosing spondylitis. TCRdb recomputed calls from the 5' RACE reads with MiXCR, one row per CDR3 protein. Here the sample spans 150,000 to 200,000 distinct CDR3 sequences, over 15% being singletons. Trimming cost V 5 bases and J 0 bases; bases outside gene matches: 4. The CDR3 loop spans 17 amino acids. Germline-derived CDR1 and CDR2 are SGHTA and FQGNSA. Regarding the study as a whole: There was reportedly significant enrichment of clones that were disease-linked in matched ankylosing spondylitis synovial fluid. Blood of patients with ankylosing spondylitis appeared to be characterized by a TCR beta motif of several highly homologous variants.

Comment on this clonotype: The antigen is not known.

The source material was blood, either unsorted or a sorted T cell fraction (not recorded which). The chain combines TRBV7-2 with TRBJ2-1, with 13 bases lining up with TRBD2. The source is a male donor between 5 and 35 years old with ankylosing spondylitis or in good health (not recorded which). CDR3 sequence (DNA): TGTGCCAGCAGCGGGACTAGCGGGACCCTCTCCTACAATGAGCAGTTCTTC. This translates into CASSGTSGTLSYNEQFF.